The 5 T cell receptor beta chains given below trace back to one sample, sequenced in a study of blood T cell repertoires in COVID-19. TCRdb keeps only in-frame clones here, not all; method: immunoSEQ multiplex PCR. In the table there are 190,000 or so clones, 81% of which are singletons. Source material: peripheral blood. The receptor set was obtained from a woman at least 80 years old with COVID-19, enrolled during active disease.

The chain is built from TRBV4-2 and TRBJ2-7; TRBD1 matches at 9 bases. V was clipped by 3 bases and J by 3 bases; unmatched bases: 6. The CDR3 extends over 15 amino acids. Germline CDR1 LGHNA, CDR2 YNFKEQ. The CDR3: CASSQNRDRDYEQYF. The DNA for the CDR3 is TGTGCCAGCAGCCAGAACCGGGACAGGGACTACGAGCAGTACTTC.

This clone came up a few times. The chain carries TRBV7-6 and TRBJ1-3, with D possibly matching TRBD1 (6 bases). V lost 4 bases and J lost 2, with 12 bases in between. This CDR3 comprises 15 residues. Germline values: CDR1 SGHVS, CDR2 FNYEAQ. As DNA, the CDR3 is TGTGCCAGCAGCTGGGGGCAGGGAGCTGGAAACACCATATATTTT. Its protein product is CASSWGQGAGNTIYF.

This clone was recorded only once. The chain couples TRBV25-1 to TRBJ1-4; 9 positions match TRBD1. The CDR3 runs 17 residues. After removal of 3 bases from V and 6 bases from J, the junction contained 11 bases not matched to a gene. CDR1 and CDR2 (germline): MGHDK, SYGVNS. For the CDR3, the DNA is TGTGCCAGCAGTGATAACAGGGGGCTGGGGATCGATGAAAAACTGTTTTTT. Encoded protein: CASSDNRGLGIDEKLFF.

The CDR3 nucleotides are TGTGCCAGCAGCTTAGCGTATTCAGGGGACACTGAAGCTTTCTTT. Translating gives CASSLAYSGDTEAFF. The V and J genes are TRBV7-6 and TRBJ1-1; the D gene is possibly TRBD1 (6 bases). CDR1 SGHVS and CDR2 FNYEAQ come from the germline V gene. The CDR3 length is 15 residues. V lost 0 bases, J lost 3 bases, and 11 bases lay in between.

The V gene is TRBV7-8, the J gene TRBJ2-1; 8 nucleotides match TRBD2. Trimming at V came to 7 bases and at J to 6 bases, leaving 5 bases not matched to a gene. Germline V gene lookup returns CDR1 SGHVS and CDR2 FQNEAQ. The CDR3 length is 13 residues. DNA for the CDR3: TGTGCCAGCAAGAAGCGGGAGTTCAATGAGCAGTTCTTC. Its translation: CASKKREFNEQFF.